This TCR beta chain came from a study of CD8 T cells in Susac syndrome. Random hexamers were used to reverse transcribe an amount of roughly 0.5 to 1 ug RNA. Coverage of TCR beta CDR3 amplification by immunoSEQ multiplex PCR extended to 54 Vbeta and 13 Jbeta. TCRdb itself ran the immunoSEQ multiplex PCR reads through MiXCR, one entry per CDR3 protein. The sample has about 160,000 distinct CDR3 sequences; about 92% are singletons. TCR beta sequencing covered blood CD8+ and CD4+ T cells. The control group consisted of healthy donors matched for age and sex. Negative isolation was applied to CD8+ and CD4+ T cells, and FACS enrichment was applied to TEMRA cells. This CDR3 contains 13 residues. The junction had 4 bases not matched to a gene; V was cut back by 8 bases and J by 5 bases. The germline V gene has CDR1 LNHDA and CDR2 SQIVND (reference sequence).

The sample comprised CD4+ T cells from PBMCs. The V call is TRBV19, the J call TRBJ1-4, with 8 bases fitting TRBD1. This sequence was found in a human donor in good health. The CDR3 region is CASGQGRNEKLFF. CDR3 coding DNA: TGTGCCAGTGGACAGGGAAGGAATGAAAAACTGTTTTTT.